The T cell receptor (beta chain) described here comes from a study of blood T cell repertoires in COVID-19. Overall study: Specimens from acute and convalescent COVID-19 originated in the United States, Italy and Spain.

Per the original methods: Amplification of reference gene primers provided the estimated nucleated cell counts. Here immunoSEQ multiplex PCR was the method, and the copy in TCRdb shows in-frame clones only, minus some. V and J calls and clone size come straight from that table; D and trimming were deduced from the DNA. The sample yields 150,000 to 250,000 clones, 70% to 85% seen once. Trimming pared 5 bases from V and 3 bases from J, leaving 10 bases between. The length of the CDR3 is 13 residues. The V gene's germline CDR1 is SGHAT and CDR2 FQNNGV. Material: peripheral blood. This receptor was taken from a human donor with acute or convalescent COVID-19. The donor label of this sample is uncertain. V usage is TRBV11-2 and J usage is TRBJ1-1; D gene unclear. CDR3 in DNA: TGTGCCAGCAGCGTTTCGGGTGACACTGAAGCTTTCTTT. Its translation is CASSVSGDTEAFF.